The T cell receptor beta chain described here comes from a study of T cells in Graves' hyperthyroidism and ophthalmopathy (dated by TCRdb to about 2019). About the full investigation: Peripheral blood was collected at initial diagnosis, before any treatment. Thyroid tissue and blood T-cell repertoires from roughly 6 Graves' hyperthyroidism patients were also compared in the study. Prospective prediction of ophthalmopathy was tested in an independent validation cohort consisting of about 19 hyperthyroidism patients and more than 15 patients who later progressed to ophthalmopathy. To identify distinguishing TCR V-J signatures, a discovery cohort of around 100 patients was used, comprising 40 to 45 with Graves' ophthalmopathy and around 60 with stable Graves' hyperthyroidism. Following sampling, methimazole starting at 30 mg daily was given to hyperthyroidism patients, and high-dose intravenous methylprednisolone was given to ophthalmopathy patients. The 100 or so discovery patients were randomly split 7:3 into training and test sets. According to the paper, TCR Vbeta CDR3 sequencing was carried out on some 130 peripheral blood samples, which came from fewer than 50 ophthalmopathy, fewer than 80 hyperthyroidism and some 17 progressor patients.

Moderately to severely active disease, a Clinical Activity Score of at least 3, a NOSPECS grade of at least 4, and a duration under 3 months were present in ophthalmopathy patients. Exclusion was applied to patients with uncontrolled infections, other autoimmune diseases, pregnancy or lactation. Diagnoses were based on clinical symptoms, serum thyroxine and TRAb, thyroid ultrasound and orbital computed tomography. PBMCs were isolated from 7.5 to 10 ml of fresh peripheral blood by Ficoll-Paque density gradient centrifugation. Total RNA was extracted with Trizol reagent, and quality was checked on an Agilent 2100 Bioanalyzer. Study-wide conclusions, independent of this receptor: No statistical method was used to fix the sample size in advance, and group allocation was not hidden from the investigators. During validation, the model predicted progression to ophthalmopathy a median of around 7 months ahead of onset, with almost 71% sensitivity and roughly 72% specificity. In cross-validation, a model built on a 13 V-J signature told ophthalmopathy apart from stable hyperthyroidism with 87.88% sensitivity and 81% to 82% specificity, and in testing the same model reached 80%/75%. Most expanded thyroid clonotypes (frequency above 0.001) were also detected in blood, suggesting blood repertoires may reflect thyroid immune responses.

Spanning cysteine to phenylalanine, the CDR3 consists of 14 amino acids. Kept here is only the CDR3 DNA, which spans 42 bases and is read in frame from base 1. The CDR1 and CDR2 encoded by the germline V gene are SGHTA and FQGNSA. Trimming removed 5 bases from V and 4 bases from J, leaving 14 bases between the germline ends. Amplification of TCR beta CDR3 regions was carried out from RNA transcripts. The TCR CDR3 was subjected to a first round of RT-PCR using the HTBI primer set and the Qiagen OneStep RT-PCR kit. The libraries were constructed in a second round of multiplex PCR and then size-selected and purified. Paired-end sequencing of the libraries was performed with 100 bp reads on an Illumina HiSeq2000. As for how the authors treated the data: Raw data were processed with SOAPnuke, discarding reads with adapters, uncalled bases, mean Phred below 15, or no exact constant-primer or identifier match. COPE v1.2.5 was used to merge the high-quality paired reads, and each unique nucleotide sequence was defined as a clonotype. MiTCR v1.1 was used to align clonotypes to the IMGT TRBV, TRBD and TRBJ reference segments. The analysis included only V-J combinations with a frequency above 0.0001, which together covered roughly 99% of the repertoires. The TCS score was defined as the ratio of F50 (clonal expansion) to E x V (chaos), calculated using BLOSUM62-based TCRdist between CDR3 peptides within each V-J. Welch's t-statistics and random forest reduced 450 to 600 V-J features to fewer than 15, which were used in a naive Bayes classifier (R e1071). The raw public reads went through TCRdb reprocessing: fastp at Q25, MiXCR clone calling, in-frame beta chains kept. Each record represents a unique CDR3 protein, reported with the most common genes and DNA among its rows. TCRdb's processing, not the authors', yielded these V and J calls. This sample has around 500,000 distinct CDR3 sequences in its table, and around 15% of those were observed once. Clones ranked in the top ten supply approximately 30% of the sample.

This clonotype was detected ten times or more. Its cognate antigen has yet to be identified. Per-base qualities were not stored, and no clone one base away is much larger. This receptor was taken from a woman aged 25 to 39 with Graves' ophthalmopathy. The sequence links TRBV7-2 to TRBJ2-5, with a tentative D gene TRBD1 over 6 matching bases. Sequenced material: blood. The CDR3 protein: CASSPGTMGETQYF. The DNA is as follows: TGTGCCAGCAGCCCCGGGACAATGGGAGAGACCCAGTACTTC.